The source of this TCR beta chain is a study of T cells in Graves' hyperthyroidism and ophthalmopathy. The CDR3 loop spans 13 amino acids. The V and J ends lost 7 bases and 7 bases respectively, with 13 bases between them. Germline V gives CDR1 LGHNT, CDR2 FRNRAP. The sample holds many counts of this clonotype. From RNA transcripts, TCR beta CDR3 regions were amplified. The study used the HTBI primer set for a first-round RT-PCR of the TCR CDR3. TCRdb fed the multiplex PCR reads into MiXCR, producing one record per CDR3 protein. The sample lists hundreds of thousands of distinct CDR3 sequences, roughly 15% occurring once.

The rearrangement links TRBV12-5 to TRBJ2-2; no firm D call. The TCR sequence derives from a woman in her forties with Graves' ophthalmopathy. The specimen sequenced was blood. The CDR3 region has the DNA TGTGCTAGTGCCGACCCGCAGGTCGGGGAGCTGTTTTTT. Protein sequence: CASADPQVGELFF.